This T cell receptor (beta chain) was obtained from a study of T cells in Graves' hyperthyroidism and ophthalmopathy. The study, taken as a whole, reports: Within blood appeared most thyroid clonotypes that had expanded above 0.001.

This clonotype appeared many times. The antigen is undetermined. The study excluded patients with uncontrolled infection, other autoimmune disease, pregnancy or lactation. Amplified regions were TCR beta CDR3 sequences from RNA transcripts. A set of HTBI primers served as the primers for a first-round RT-PCR of the TCR CDR3. TCRdb re-analysed the multiplex PCR reads in MiXCR, keeping a single row per CDR3 protein. This table has about 600,000 distinct CDR3 sequences, over 12% appearing once. The germline gives CDR1 LGHDT, CDR2 YNNKEL (reference sequence). The ends lost 2 bases at V and 6 bases at J; junction bases unmatched: 6. The CDR3 covers 15 residues.

The source material was blood. V is TRBV3-1 and J is TRBJ1-1, with TRBD1 matching 10 bases. The origin of this receptor is a woman in her late teens or twenties with Graves' ophthalmopathy. CDR3 sequence: CASSQTAGTGAEAFF. CDR3 bases: TGTGCCAGCAGCCAAACTGCCGGGACAGGGGCTGAAGCTTTCTTT.